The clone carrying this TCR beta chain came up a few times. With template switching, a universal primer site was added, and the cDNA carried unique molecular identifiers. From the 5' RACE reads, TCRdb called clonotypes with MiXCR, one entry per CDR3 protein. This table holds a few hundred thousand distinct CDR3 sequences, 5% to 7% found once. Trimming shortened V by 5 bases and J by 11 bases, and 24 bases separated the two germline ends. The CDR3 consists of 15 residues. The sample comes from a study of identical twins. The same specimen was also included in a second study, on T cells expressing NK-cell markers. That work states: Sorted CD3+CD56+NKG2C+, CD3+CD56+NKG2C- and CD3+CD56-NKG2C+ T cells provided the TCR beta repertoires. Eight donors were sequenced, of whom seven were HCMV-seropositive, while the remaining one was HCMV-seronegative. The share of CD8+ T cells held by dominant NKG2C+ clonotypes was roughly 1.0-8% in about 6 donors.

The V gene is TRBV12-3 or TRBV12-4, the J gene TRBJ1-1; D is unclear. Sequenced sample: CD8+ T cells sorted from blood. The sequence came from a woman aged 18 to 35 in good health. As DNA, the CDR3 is TGTGCCAGCAGTCCCATCCCCCCCACAGTGGCGGGGGCTTTCTTT. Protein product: CASSPIPPTVAGAFF.